Following are 9 T cell receptor beta chains from one sample sequenced in a study of blood T cell repertoires in COVID-19. Generated by immunoSEQ multiplex PCR, the TCRdb table keeps only in-frame clones and is missing some. The table shows under 250,000 clones, with around 86% occurring only once. Sequencing was performed on peripheral blood. Source of these receptors: a woman older than 75 with COVID-19, enrolled during active disease.

V and J are TRBV15 and TRBJ2-3, with D possibly matching TRBD1 (6 bases). Trimming left V 0 bases short and J 6 bases short, with 10 bases between. The length of the CDR3 is 14 residues. Germline V CDR1 and CDR2: LNHNV, YYDKDF (reference sequence). CDR3: CATSRDRGSDTQYF. The CDR3 DNA sequence: TGTGCCACCAGCAGAGACAGGGGTTCCGATACGCAGTATTTT.

The J gene is TRBJ2-7, the V gene TRBV11-2, with D possibly being TRBD2 (6 bases). Trimming took off 5 bases at V and 4 bases at J, with 9 bases between the two ends. CDR3 length: 12 residues. Germline values: CDR1 SGHAT, CDR2 FQNNGV. The CDR3 loop reads CASSQEGYEQYV. CDR3 DNA sequence: TGTGCCAGCAGCCAGGAGGGATACGAGCAGTACGTC.

The rearrangement links TRBV9 to TRBJ1-1; D not certain. The V and J ends lost 2 bases and 3 bases respectively, with 5 bases between them. Germline CDR1 is SGDLS and CDR2 is YYNGEE. CDR3 size: 12 residues. CDR3: CASSVSDTEAFF. Here the CDR3 DNA reads TGTGCCAGCAGCGTCTCGGACACTGAAGCTTTCTTT.

The J gene is TRBJ1-5, the V gene TRBV18; 10 nucleotides match TRBD1. The CDR3 is 15 amino acids. With 6 bases clipped from V and 4 bases from J, the junction kept 6 bases outside the gene matches. CDR1 and CDR2 from the germline V gene are KGHSH and LQKENI. CDR3 sequence: CASSLGQGGNQPQHF. In nucleotides, the CDR3 is TGTGCCAGCTCCCTCGGACAGGGGGGTAATCAGCCCCAGCATTTT.

The rearrangement links TRBV5-1 to TRBJ1-1, with D tentatively TRBD1 (6 bases). The V gene lost 7 bases and the J gene lost 6 bases, with 19 bases spanning the gap. This CDR3 is 14 amino acids long. CDR1 SGHRS and CDR2 YFSETQ come from the germline V gene. The chain's CDR3 is CASGLGQTVAEAFF. CDR3 nucleotides: TGCGCCAGCGGACTAGGACAGACCGTGGCTGAAGCTTTCTTT.

This chain joins TRBV28 and TRBJ2-2; no definite D call. The V end lost 3 bases, the J end lost 0 bases, and 8 bases lay between the germline ends. Germline V CDR1 and CDR2: MDHEN, SYDVKM. The CDR3 totals 15 residues. CDR3 amino acids: CASSLPLANTGELFF. The CDR3 bases are TGTGCCAGCAGTTTGCCATTAGCGAACACCGGGGAGCTGTTTTTT.

The rearrangement uses TRBV5-5 and TRBJ1-3; 7 nucleotides match TRBD1. V was pared by 1 base and J by 0 bases, with 1 base of the junction left unmatched. The CDR3 is 15 residues long. The germline gives CDR1 SGHKS, CDR2 YYEKEE (reference sequence). CDR3 residues: CASSLRTGSGNTIYF. The CDR3 nucleotides read TGTGCCAGCAGCTTGAGGACAGGCTCTGGAAACACCATATATTTT. Together with reference TRBV5-5 and TRBJ1-3, the CDR3 gives the full variable domain: DAGVTQSPTHLIKTRGQQVTLRCSPISGHKSVSWYQQVLGQGPQFIFQYYEKEERGRGNFPDRFSARQFPNYSSELNVNALLLGDSALYLCASSLRTGSGNTIYFGEGSWLTVV.

This clone was seen once. The chain couples TRBV5-1 to TRBJ2-2; unclear D gene. This CDR3 region has 12 residues. With 0 bases removed from V and 11 bases from J, the gap between germline ends came to 8 bases. Looked up from germline, CDR1 is SGHRS and CDR2 is YFSETQ. The CDR3 sequence is CASSLGRKELFF. CDR3 coding DNA: TGCGCCAGCAGCTTGGGCAGGAAAGAGCTGTTTTTT. The full variable domain, with the rest looked up from reference TRBV5-1 and TRBJ2-2, is KAGVTQTPRYLIKTRGQQVTLSCSPISGHRSVSWYQQTPGQGLQFLFEYFSETQRNKGNFPGRFSGRQFSNSRSEMNVSTLELGDSALYLCASSLGRKELFFGEGSRLTVL.

The genes are TRBV5-1 and TRBJ1-1; D is possibly TRBD1 (5 bases). V was pared by 3 bases and J by 5 bases, with 17 bases between. The CDR3 spans 15 residues. CDR1 and CDR2 (germline): SGHRS, YFSETQ. The CDR3 nucleotides read TGCGCCAGCAGCTATGGGGGGACGGTGTGGACTGAAGCTTTCTTT. Its protein product is CASSYGGTVWTEAFF.